The 18 T cell receptor beta chains presented below share a single source sample, sequenced in a study of blood T cell repertoires in COVID-19 (TCRdb year 2020). The library was made by the immunoSEQ multiplex PCR assay. TCRdb obtained this table from immuneACCESS and retained in-frame rearrangements with V and J assigned. These tables miss some clones; where compared with another copy, unresolved V genes account for less than half of the shortfall, and the remainder is unexplained. The sample table holds about 110,000 clones, of which 88% were seen once. The ten largest make up less than 4% of the sample. Sequencing input: peripheral blood. These receptors all stem from a woman aged 45-65 years with acute or convalescent COVID-19.

The chain joins TRBV10-3 to TRBJ2-7; TRBD2 matches at 9 bases. V was pared by 6 bases and J by 0 bases, with 3 bases of the junction left unmatched. CDR1 ENHRY and CDR2 SYGVKD come from the germline V gene. CDR3 length: 14 amino acids. The CDR3 DNA sequence: TGTGCCATCAGAGCGGGAGGCAACTCCTACGAGCAGTACTTC. It translates to CAIRAGGNSYEQYF.

The V call is TRBV2, the J call TRBJ1-5; 10 bases agree with TRBD1. CDR3 length equals 13 residues. Germline V lookup: CDR1 SNHLY, CDR2 FYNNEI. V was pared by 6 bases and J by 7 bases, with 3 bases of the junction left unmatched. The chain's CDR3 is CASSGQGDQPQHF. In DNA form, the CDR3 reads TGTGCCAGCAGCGGACAGGGGGACCAGCCCCAGCATTTT.

This chain connects TRBV5-1 to TRBJ2-1; tentatively, D is TRBD1 (6 bases). The CDR3 contains 14 residues. Trimming left V 7 bases short and J 2 bases short, with 13 bases between. Per germline, CDR1 SGHRS and CDR2 YFSETQ. This chain's CDR3 is CASSHEGAYNEQFF. The CDR3 coding sequence is TGCGCCAGCTCCCATGAGGGGGCCTACAATGAGCAGTTCTTC.

The genes are TRBV6-5 and TRBJ2-7; tentatively, D is TRBD2 (6 bases). Germline V lookup: CDR1 MNHEY, CDR2 SVGAGI. V lost 7 bases to trimming and J lost 0 bases, with 16 bases between them. The CDR3 runs to 15 residues. CDR3 coding DNA: TGTGCCAGCACCCCCCGGGGGAGGCTCTCCTACGAGCAGTACTTC. Residues: CASTPRGRLSYEQYF.

In DNA form, the CDR3 reads TGCGCCAGCAGCCTGGCTCTAGCGGAGACCCAGTACTTC. Encoded protein: CASSLALAETQYF. The J gene is TRBJ2-5, the V gene TRBV5-1; D might be TRBD2 (6 bases). V was cut by 4 bases and J by 5 bases, with 12 bases left in between. Germline V gene data show CDR1 as SGHRS and CDR2 as YFSETQ. CDR3 length: 13 residues.

In its sample, this clone was seen a few times. The chain joins TRBV3-1 (or the pseudogene TRBV3-2) to TRBJ2-2, with 7 nucleotides matching TRBD1. This CDR3 is 15 amino acids long. Unmatched junction bases numbered 3, after V lost 1 base and J lost 4 bases. Germline loops: CDR1 LGHDT, CDR2 YNNKEL (reference sequence). CDR3 nucleotide sequence: TGTGCCAGCAGCCAAGGAAGGGGGCTCACCGGGGAGCTGTTTTTT. It is translated as CASSQGRGLTGELFF.

The chain links TRBV5-1 to TRBJ2-1; TRBD2 agrees at 7 bases. This CDR3 contains 14 residues. Trimming took 6 bases from V and 2 from J; bases not matched to a gene: 5. Germline assignment: CDR1 SGHRS and CDR2 YFSETQ. CDR3 nucleotide sequence: TGCGCCAGCACCGAGCGGGACCCCTACAATGAGCAGTTCTTC. As protein: CASTERDPYNEQFF.

This clone appeared once. V gene TRBV21-1 combines with J gene TRBJ2-2; the table gives TRBD2 as D, unverified against the DNA. TRBV21-1 constitutes a pseudogene. The CDR3 is 18 residues long. CDR3 amino acids: CASSKGDGCGGRERELFF. The CDR3 DNA reads TGTGCCAGCAGCAAAGGGGACGGGTGTGGAGGGCGGGAGAGGGAGCTGTTTTTT.

The V and J genes are TRBV21-1 and TRBJ1-2; the D call TRBD1 from the table was never checked on the DNA. TRBV21-1 is an annotated pseudogene. The CDR3 contains 13 residues. DNA of the CDR3: TGTGCCAGCAGCATAGGACACCCCTATGGCTACACCTTC. This encodes CASSIGHPYGYTF.

The count of this clone is one. The chain couples TRBV7-2 to TRBJ2-7; D gene unclear. The V and J ends lost 5 bases and 2 bases respectively, with 16 bases between them. The CDR3 extends over 15 amino acids. Per germline, CDR1 SGHTA and CDR2 FQGNSA. CDR3 amino acids: CASSPDSSPTYEQYF. CDR3 nucleotides: TGTGCCAGCAGCCCTGACTCATCCCCCACCTACGAGCAGTACTTC.

The chain is built from TRBV5-1 and TRBJ2-6, with TRBD2 matching over 8 bases. Germline loops: CDR1 SGHRS, CDR2 YFSETQ. The CDR3 covers 17 residues. J was trimmed by 2 bases and V by 3 bases; bases with no gene match: 7. CDR3 sequence (DNA): TGCGCCAGCAGCTCCTTCGGGGGGGCTCCTGGGGCCAACGTCCTGACTTTC. Its protein product is CASSSFGGAPGANVLTF.

A few counts support this clone. The J gene is TRBJ2-5, the V gene TRBV10-3, with TRBD1 identical over 7 bases. Germline V gene data show CDR1 as ENHRY and CDR2 as SYGVKD. V shed 4 bases and J 1 base; nucleotides not matched to a gene: 9. This CDR3 has 16 amino acids. The CDR3 DNA follows: TGTGCCATCAGTGTTATACGGGACAGCATCCAAGAGACCCAGTACTTC. The encoded protein is CAISVIRDSIQETQYF.

The V and J genes are TRBV5-1 and TRBJ2-1, with 11 bases fitting TRBD2. The CDR3 has 17 amino acids. CDR1 SGHRS and CDR2 YFSETQ come from the germline V gene. V was clipped by 0 bases and J by 0 bases; unmatched bases: 2. The CDR3 is CASSLGTSGPSYNEQFF. In nucleotides, the CDR3 is TGCGCCAGCAGCTTGGGGACTAGCGGGCCCTCCTACAATGAGCAGTTCTTC. The variable domain in full, completed from reference TRBV5-1 and TRBJ2-1, reads KAGVTQTPRYLIKTRGQQVTLSCSPISGHRSVSWYQQTPGQGLQFLFEYFSETQRNKGNFPGRFSGRQFSNSRSEMNVSTLELGDSALYLCASSLGTSGPSYNEQFFGPGTRLTVL.

CDR3 sequence (DNA): TGCGCCAGCAGCCAAGATCACACAGGCTATGGCTACACCTTC. It translates to CASSQDHTGYGYTF. The V and J genes are TRBV4-1 and TRBJ1-2, with D possibly being TRBD1 (5 bases). Germline CDR1 MGHRA, CDR2 YSYEKL. V was pared by 0 bases and J by 4 bases, with 9 bases between. The CDR3 has 14 amino acids.

The V and J genes are TRBV23-1 and TRBJ1-1; TRBD1 matches 7 bases. TRBV23-1 is an ORF; its function is uncertain. Trimming removed 10 bases from V and 0 bases from J; junction bases left unmatched: 14. The CDR3 runs to 16 residues. CDR3 nucleotide sequence: TGCGCCACCGACCCAGGGCTGGGGACAGTGAACACTGAAGCTTTCTTT. Translated: CATDPGLGTVNTEAFF.

The chain uses TRBV7-6 and TRBJ2-7; 10 nucleotides match TRBD1. This CDR3 spans 15 amino acids. The germline CDR1 and CDR2 sequences are SGHVS and FNYEAQ. V lost 6 bases to trimming and J lost 5 bases; unmatched junction nucleotides: 10. In nucleotides, the CDR3 is TGTGCCAGCAGACCCGGGACAGGGGCGTCCCACGAGCAGTACTTC. This encodes CASRPGTGASHEQYF.

The chain links TRBV12-3 or TRBV12-4 to TRBJ1-1; D remains unclear. Trimming shortened V by 7 bases and J by 2 bases, and 8 bases separated the two germline ends. This CDR3 contains 12 residues. The CDR3: CASISLNTEAFF. Written as DNA, the CDR3 is TGTGCCAGCATCTCCCTTAACACTGAAGCTTTCTTT.

V usage is TRBV15 and J usage is TRBJ1-4, with TRBD1 matching 7 bases. The CDR3 spans 17 residues. Germline V gene data show CDR1 as LNHNV and CDR2 as YYDKDF (reference sequence). V dropped 8 bases and J dropped 3; count of bases not matched to a gene: 15. CDR3 nucleotide sequence: TGTGCCACCCAACGGGGTGAGACAGGGCAGGCTAATGAAAAACTGTTTTTT. Residues: CATQRGETGQANEKLFF.